This TCR beta chain stems from a study of shared clonotypes between healthy human individuals (dated by TCRdb to the early 2020s). Concerning the study at large: A couple of women and three men aged 18 to 49 years were included in the cohort. For each donor, CD4 naive and CD4 memory were each run on three plates, CD8 naive on two plates, and CD8 memory on one plate. To estimate repertoire size and how much clonotypes are shared between individuals, the study performed deep sequencing of blood TCR repertoires from a few healthy adults. To increase sequencing depth and limit assay-specific biases, different laboratories used diverse techniques to prepare libraries and sequence TCR repertoires. Per donor, leukapheresis produced somewhere between about 0.8 and 9.5 billion PBMCs. Beyond this particular receptor, the publication reports: Even with the large sequencing depth, rarefaction of the sorted-subset datasets indicated that sequencing was incomplete. Sampling was restricted to blood, and TCR repertoires in tissues likely differ from the TCR repertoires found in blood. Pairwise subsampling led to the expectation that sequencing depth would affect the degree of clonotype sharing among donors. Because the study included a small number of donors, the genetic and exposure-history diversity represented was limited. Compared with non-shared clonotypes, clonotypes shared by all four sorted-subset donors had higher generation probabilities. Estimated clonotype richness was generally larger for naive than for memory subsets. Around 5% of naive CD4, approximately 3.7% of naive CD8, approximately 2% of memory CD4, and over 0.35% of memory CD8 clonotypes were shared across a few donors.

Using the deep immunoSEQ assay, multiplex PCR amplified TCR CDR3 regions from genomic DNA. Genomic DNA extracted from each cell subset was distributed evenly over all wells of several immunoSEQ 96-well plates, and each plate served as one replicate. For sorted subsets, each replicate PCR was loaded with 200 ng genomic DNA, equivalent to 30,000 or so T cell genomes. The purified libraries were quantified using a Qubit 3.0 fluorometer, sized with a Bioanalyzer 2100, and then quantified again using the KAPA Library Quantification kit. Every immunoSEQ 96-well plate was sequenced on a separate single-read 150-cycle Illumina NextSeq 550 flow cell. On the study's bioinformatics: Because only junctional sequences without quality scores were contained in the immunoSEQ output, filtering matching that applied to full-length reads could not be performed. To assign V/J genes and CDR3, sequences were annotated using PyIR, a Python wrapper for IgBLAST v1.9, with IMGT germline references. Reads were filtered out if the reads had weak V/J assignments (E-value above 1e-6), no CDR3, stop codons, out-of-frame junctions, or ambiguous translated residues. A V3J clonotype was defined by an identical inferred V gene, J gene, and CDR3 amino acid sequence. To compute the percentage overlap between repertoires, the number of shared unique clonotypes was divided by the size of the smaller repertoire. RTK rarefaction, the Chao1 estimator, and Recon v2.1 estimates of unobserved clonotypes were used to assess repertoire richness. Generation probabilities for all TCRbeta clonotypes obtained by the gDNA method from a handful of donors were computed using OLGA. TCRdb mirrors the immuneACCESS table, restricted to in-frame sequences. Some clones are absent from its copies; in checked studies, under half trace to an unresolved V gene, and the reason for the others is unknown. V and J calls and clone size are those listed in that table; D and trimming were worked out from the DNA. This sample has about 680,000 clones in its table, and 60% to 75% of those were observed once. Around 2% of the sample goes to the ten largest clones.

Healthy HIV-negative adults with no recently reported acute infections or vaccinations were included as donors. Every donor was a Caucasian adult residing in Nashville, Tennessee, USA. CD4+ T cells were enriched by magnetic negative selection; naive cells were then positively selected on CD45RA, and the negative fraction formed the memory subset. After blood collection by leukapheresis, PBMCs were isolated using Ficoll-Histopaque density gradient centrifugation and then cryopreserved in the vapor phase of liquid nitrogen. Purity and quantity of every magnetically sorted T cell population were checked by analytical flow cytometry. Genomic DNA was isolated from each sorted fraction and quantified by UV absorbance on a Nanodrop 2000c. V and J are truncated by 4 bases and 6 bases respectively, leaving an intervening sequence of 10 bases. There are 13 amino acids in the CDR3, from cysteine to phenylalanine inclusive. Kept here is only the CDR3 DNA, which spans 39 bases and is read in frame from base 1. Per the germline V gene, SGHRS is the CDR1 and YFSETQ is the CDR2.

Turning to this clone: Its antigen remains unidentified. The sample holds no much larger clone one base away, and base qualities are not on file.

Sequencing was carried out using memory CD4+ T cells sorted from blood. The sample's cell subset or site, from its label and the paper: CD45RA-negative fraction. The sequence was collected from a woman aged 25-40 years in good health. Recombination joined TRBV5-1 with TRBJ2-2; the D gene assignment is ambiguous. The DNA is TGCGCCAGCAGCGGCCTCGTTCCCGGGGAGCTGTTTTTT. It is translated as CASSGLVPGELFF.